The next 3 T cell receptor beta chains were all read from a single sample in a study of brain T cells in children with intractable seizures. The table came from immunoSEQ multiplex PCR; TCRdb's copy has only in-frame clones and leaves some out. Found here are roughly 80,000 clones, roughly 89% of them singletons; the top ten hold around 24%. Sequenced here: peripheral blood, sampled at surgery. Receptors were obtained from a girl aged 2-10 years with Rasmussen encephalitis and intractable seizures.

The chain combines TRBV12-5 with TRBJ1-2, with D maybe TRBD1 (6 bases). The CDR3 has 15 residues. V lost 1 base and J lost 5, with 14 bases in between. Germline values: CDR1 LGHNT, CDR2 FRNRAP. The CDR3 nucleotides are TGTGCTAGTGGTTTGGCCCCCCGGGGGGCTTATGGCTACACCTTC. It encodes CASGLAPRGAYGYTF.

The V and J genes are TRBV3-1 (or the pseudogene TRBV3-2) and TRBJ2-7; D gene uncertain. V was shortened by 2 bases and J by 6 bases, with 5 bases between the two germline ends. Germline-derived CDR1 and CDR2 are LGHDT and YNNKEL (reference sequence). The CDR3 runs 11 residues. DNA for the CDR3: TGTGCCAGCAGCCAATCAAGCGAGCAGTACTTC. This gives the protein CASSQSSEQYF.

This CDR3 reads CASSINRGNEQYF. The CDR3 DNA follows: TGTGCCAGTAGTATAAACAGGGGGAATGAGCAGTACTTC. The J gene is TRBJ2-7, the V gene TRBV19; 8 nucleotides line up with TRBD1. The CDR3 length is 13 residues. Looked up from germline, CDR1 is LNHDA and CDR2 is SQIVND (reference sequence). With 2 bases clipped from V and 7 bases from J, the junction kept 4 bases outside the gene matches.